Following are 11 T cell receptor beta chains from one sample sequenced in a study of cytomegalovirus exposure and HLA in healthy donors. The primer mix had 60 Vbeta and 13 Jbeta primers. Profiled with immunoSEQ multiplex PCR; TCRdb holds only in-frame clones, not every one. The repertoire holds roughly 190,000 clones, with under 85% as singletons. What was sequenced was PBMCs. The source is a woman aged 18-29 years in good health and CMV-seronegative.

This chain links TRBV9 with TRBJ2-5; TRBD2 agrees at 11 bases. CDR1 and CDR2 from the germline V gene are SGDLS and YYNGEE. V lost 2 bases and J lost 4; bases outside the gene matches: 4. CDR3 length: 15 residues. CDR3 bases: TGTGCCAGCAGCGTGACTAGCGGGGTCGTAGAGACCCAGTACTTC. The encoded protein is CASSVTSGVVETQYF.

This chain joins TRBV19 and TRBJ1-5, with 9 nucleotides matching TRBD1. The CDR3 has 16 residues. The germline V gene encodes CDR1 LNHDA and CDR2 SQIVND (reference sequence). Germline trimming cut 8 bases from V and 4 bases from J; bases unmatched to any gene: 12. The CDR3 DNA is TGTGCCAGTCACAGCGGGGGACAGGGACGGAATCAGCCCCAGCATTTT. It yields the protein CASHSGGQGRNQPQHF.

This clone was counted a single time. The CDR3, as DNA: TGTGCCAGCAGTTTGGGCGGGGGGAATGAGCAGTTCTTC. Translating gives CASSLGGGNEQFF. The chain links TRBV28 to TRBJ2-1; TRBD2 aligns across 8 bases. The germline gives CDR1 MDHEN, CDR2 SYDVKM. J lost 7 bases, V lost 3 bases, and 2 bases had no gene match. There are 13 residues in the CDR3. Using reference TRBV28 and TRBJ2-1 for the parts outside the CDR3, the full variable domain is DVKVTQSSRYLVKRTGEKVFLECVQDMDHENMFWYRQDPGLGLRLIYFSYDVKMKEKGDIPEGYSVSREKKERFSLILESASTNQTSMYLCASSLGGGNEQFFGPGTRLTVL.

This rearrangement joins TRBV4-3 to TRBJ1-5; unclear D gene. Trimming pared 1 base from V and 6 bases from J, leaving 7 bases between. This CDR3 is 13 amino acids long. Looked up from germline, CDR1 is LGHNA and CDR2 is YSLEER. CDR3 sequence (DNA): TGCGCCAGCAGCCAAGTCGTCGGTCAGCCCCAGCATTTT. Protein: CASSQVVGQPQHF.

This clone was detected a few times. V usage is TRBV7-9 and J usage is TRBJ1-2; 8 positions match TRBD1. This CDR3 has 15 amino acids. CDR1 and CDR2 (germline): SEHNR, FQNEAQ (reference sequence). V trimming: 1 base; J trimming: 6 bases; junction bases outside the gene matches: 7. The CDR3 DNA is TGTGCCAGCAGCTTAGTTTCAGGGGGCGCGGATGGCTACACCTTC. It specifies CASSLVSGGADGYTF. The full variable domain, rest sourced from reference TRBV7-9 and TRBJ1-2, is DTGVSQNPRHKITKRGQNVTFRCDPISEHNRLYWYRQTLGQGPEFLTYFQNEAQLEKSRLLSDRFSAERPKGSFSTLEIQRTEQGDSAMYLCASSLVSGGADGYTFGSGTRLTVV.

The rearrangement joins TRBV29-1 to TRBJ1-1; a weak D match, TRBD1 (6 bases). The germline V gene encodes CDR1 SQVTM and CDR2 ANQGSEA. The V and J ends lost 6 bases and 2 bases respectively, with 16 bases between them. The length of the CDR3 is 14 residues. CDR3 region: CSVQGFGSNTEAFF. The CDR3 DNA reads TGCAGCGTCCAGGGGTTCGGATCAAACACTGAAGCTTTCTTT. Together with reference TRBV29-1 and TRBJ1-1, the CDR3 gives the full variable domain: SAVISQKPSRDICQRGTSLTIQCQVDSQVTMMFWYRQQPGQSLTLIATANQGSEATYESGFVIDKFPISRPNLTFSTLTVSNMSPEDSSIYLCSVQGFGSNTEAFFGQGTRLTVV.

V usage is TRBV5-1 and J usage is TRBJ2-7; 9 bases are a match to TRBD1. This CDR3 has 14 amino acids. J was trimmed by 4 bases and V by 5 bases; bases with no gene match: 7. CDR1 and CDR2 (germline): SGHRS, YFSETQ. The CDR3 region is CASSRTGEFYEQYF. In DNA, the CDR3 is TGCGCCAGCAGTAGGACAGGGGAATTTTACGAGCAGTACTTC.

DNA of the CDR3: TGCGCCAGCAGCTTGACAGGGGAAGGCGAGCAGTACTTC. Protein product: CASSLTGEGEQYF. The chain employs TRBV5-1 and TRBJ2-5; 7 positions match TRBD1. The J call may be wrong; the DNA end is better matched by TRBJ2-7. In germline, CDR1 is SGHRS, CDR2 YFSETQ. The CDR3 consists of 13 residues.

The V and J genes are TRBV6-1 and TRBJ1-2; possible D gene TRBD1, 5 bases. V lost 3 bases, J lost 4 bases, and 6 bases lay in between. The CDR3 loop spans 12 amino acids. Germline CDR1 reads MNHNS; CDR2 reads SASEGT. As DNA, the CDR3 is TGTGCCAGCAGTGACCAGGGCTATGGCTACACCTTC. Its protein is CASSDQGYGYTF.

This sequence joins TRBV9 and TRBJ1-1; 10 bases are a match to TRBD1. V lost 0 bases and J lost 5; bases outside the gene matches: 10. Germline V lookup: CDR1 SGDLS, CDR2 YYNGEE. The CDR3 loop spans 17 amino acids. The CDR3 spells CASSVGPPWTGGTEAFF. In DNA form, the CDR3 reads TGTGCCAGCAGCGTAGGGCCTCCTTGGACAGGGGGGACTGAAGCTTTCTTT.

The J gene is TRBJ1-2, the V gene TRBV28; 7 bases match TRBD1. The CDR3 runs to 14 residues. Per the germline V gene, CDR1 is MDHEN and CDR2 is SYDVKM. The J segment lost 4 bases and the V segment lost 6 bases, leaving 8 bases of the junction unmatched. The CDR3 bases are TGTGCCAGCAGAAAACAGGGGAAATCCTATGGCTACACCTTC. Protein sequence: CASRKQGKSYGYTF.